The entry below describes one TCR beta chain. What it binds is unknown. These data belong to a study of shared clonotypes between healthy human individuals. Study-level points and caveats: Limitation of the genetic and exposure-history diversity represented came from the few donors.

Clones were read by immunoSEQ multiplex PCR, and TCRdb kept only the in-frame ones, dropping some. Of approximately 1,500,000 clones in the sample, 95% to 99% are singletons; the top ten hold around 0.45%. CDR3 length equals 17 residues. Trimming cost V 3 bases and J 2 bases; bases outside gene matches: 10. The germline V gene encodes CDR1 KGHSH and CDR2 LQKENI. Material for sequencing was naive CD4+ T cells sorted from blood. Documented subset: CD45RA+ positively selected. The chain recombines TRBV18 with TRBJ2-7, with 10 positions matching TRBD1. The sequence came from a man under 40 in good health. CDR3 coding DNA: TGTGCCAGCTCACCTACAGCACCGGGACAGGGGCCCTACGAGCAGTACTTC. Translating it yields CASSPTAPGQGPYEQYF.